Following are 24 T cell receptor beta chains from one sample sequenced in a study of vaccination effects on CD4 cells after COVID-19. Antigen-specific CD4+ T cells were expanded (with viral peptide pools) by the ViraFEST assay ahead of sequencing. It was after approximately 11 days of culture that CD4+ T cells were isolated. Two doses of either BNT162b2 or mRNA-1273 were given to each participant. These receptors have no known antigen. TCRdb's copy holds only in-frame clones and misses some; the assay was immunoSEQ multiplex PCR. The table includes more than 20,000 clones, 70% to 80% detected once. Sequencing used CD4+ T cells from PBMCs cultured with HCoV-229E spike peptides, obtained after COVID-19 vaccination. The receptors were sampled from a human donor who received a COVID-19 vaccine.

The chain employs TRBV5-6 and TRBJ2-1; D is unclear. The CDR3 runs to 14 residues. Trimming shortened V by 0 bases and J by 0 bases, and 4 bases separated the two germline ends. Germline V CDR1 and CDR2: SGHDT, YYEEEE. The CDR3 DNA reads TGTGCCAGCAGCTTGGACAGCTCCTACAATGAGCAGTTCTTC. As protein: CASSLDSSYNEQFF.

The rearrangement uses TRBV5-6 and TRBJ2-3; 10 positions agree with TRBD2. This CDR3 comprises 16 residues. The V segment lost 1 base and the J segment 2 bases; nucleotides outside the gene matches: 4. The germline V gene has CDR1 SGHDT and CDR2 YYEEEE. The CDR3 loop is CASSLTSGTHTDTQYF. The CDR3 DNA follows: TGTGCCAGCAGCTTGACTAGCGGGACCCACACAGATACGCAGTATTTT.

The chain recombines TRBV9 with TRBJ1-1, with unresolved D. The V gene's germline CDR1 is SGDLS and CDR2 YYNGEE. The CDR3 extends over 12 amino acids. Trimming shortened V by 3 bases and J by 6 bases, and 9 bases separated the two germline ends. The DNA of the CDR3 is TGTGCCAGCAGCGCATGGGTTTCTGAAGCTTTCTTT. Translated, it gives CASSAWVSEAFF. Full variable domain (rest looked up from reference TRBV9 and TRBJ1-1): DSGVTQTPKHLITATGQRVTLRCSPRSGDLSVYWYQQSLDQGLQFLIQYYNGEERAKGNILERFSAQQFPDLHSELNLSSLELGDSALYFCASSAWVSEAFFGQGTRLTVV.

The chain joins TRBV19 to TRBJ1-5, with no clear D. Per the germline V gene, CDR1 is LNHDA and CDR2 is SQIVND (reference sequence). The CDR3 covers 15 residues. Trimming took off 5 bases at V and 4 bases at J, with 15 bases between the two ends. The CDR3, as DNA: TGTGCCAGTAGTCCCACGGGCGCGCGAAATCAGCCCCAGCATTTT. This translates into CASSPTGARNQPQHF.

The CDR3 DNA reads TGTGCCAGCAGCTCGACTGGAAATTATGGCTACACCTTC. Its protein product is CASSSTGNYGYTF. The J gene is TRBJ1-2, the V gene TRBV12-3 or TRBV12-4; the D is unclear. The CDR3 sequence is 13 residues long. Between the trimmed V and J ends, which lost 6 bases and 5 bases, there was a span of 13 bases.

The V gene is TRBV25-1, the J gene TRBJ2-1; 7 positions agree with TRBD2. The V and J ends lost 3 bases and 6 bases, in that order; junction bases with no gene match: 2. CDR3 length equals 13 residues. Germline V gene data show CDR1 as MGHDK and CDR2 as SYGVNS. CDR3 bases: TGTGCCAGCAGTGACACTAGCGTCAATGAGCAGTTCTTC. Its protein is CASSDTSVNEQFF.

The chain links TRBV3-1 (or the pseudogene TRBV3-2) to TRBJ2-1, with 9 bases that match TRBD2. The V gene end was trimmed by 3 bases and the J gene end by 6 bases; junction bases not matched to a gene: 6. The CDR3 length is 15 residues. From germline, CDR1 is LGHDT and CDR2 YNNKEL (reference sequence). The CDR3 coding sequence is TGTGCCAGCAGCCATAGGACTAGCGTGCCCAATGAGCAGTTCTTC. It is translated as CASSHRTSVPNEQFF.

The chain combines TRBV11-2 with TRBJ1-1; no reliable D call. Trimming pared 3 bases from V and 4 bases from J, leaving 12 bases between. Germline assignment: CDR1 SGHAT and CDR2 FQNNGV. This CDR3 has 14 residues. The CDR3 is CASSFRPGPTEAFF. The CDR3 nucleotides are TGTGCCAGCAGCTTCCGCCCGGGTCCCACTGAAGCTTTCTTT. The full variable domain, its missing parts supplied by reference TRBV11-2 and TRBJ1-1, is EAGVAQSPRYKIIEKRQSVAFWCNPISGHATLYWYQQILGQGPKLLIQFQNNGVVDDSQLPKDRFSAERLKGVDSTLKIQPAKLEDSAVYLCASSFRPGPTEAFFGQGTRLTVV.

V gene TRBV6-4 combines with J gene TRBJ2-5; 12 positions agree with TRBD2. The CDR3 has 15 residues. V lost 7 bases to trimming and J lost 2 bases; unmatched junction nucleotides: 5. Germline CDR1 and CDR2: MRHNA and SNTAGT. CDR3 DNA: TGTGCCAGCACCTTACTAGCGGGGGGTCAAGAGACCCAGTACTTC. Translating gives CASTLLAGGQETQYF.

The rearrangement links TRBV6-2 or TRBV6-3 to TRBJ2-5, with D perhaps TRBD1 (6 bases). V was pared by 6 bases and J by 5 bases, with 22 bases between. The CDR3 runs to 16 residues. The germline V gene has CDR1 MNHEY and CDR2 SVGEGT. CDR3 DNA: TGTGCCAGCAGCCCCGGGACAAGGACTTCCTTGGAGACCCAGTACTTC. Translation gives CASSPGTRTSLETQYF.

J is TRBJ1-4 and V is TRBV20-1; no definite D call. From germline, CDR1 is DFQATT and CDR2 SNEGSKA (reference sequence). The V end was cut by 3 bases, the J end by 8 bases, with 10 bases between. This CDR3 is built from 12 residues. CDR3 nucleotide sequence: TGCAGTGCTAGTTCTACAGACGAAAAACTGTTTTTT. Its translation is CSASSTDEKLFF.

The rearrangement links TRBV5-6 to TRBJ1-5; D uncertain. Germline V CDR1 and CDR2: SGHDT, YYEEEE. V was clipped by 0 bases and J by 2 bases, with 9 bases between them. This CDR3 has 15 residues. In DNA form, the CDR3 reads TGTGCCAGCAGCTTGGCCGGGTTTGGCAATCAGCCCCAGCATTTT. It is translated as CASSLAGFGNQPQHF.

V gene TRBV11-2 combines with J gene TRBJ2-5; the D gene is possibly TRBD1 (6 bases). Germline V lookup: CDR1 SGHAT, CDR2 FQNNGV. This CDR3 region has 14 residues. The germline V and J ends were trimmed by 0 bases and 9 bases, with 14 bases remaining between them. Here the CDR3 DNA reads TGTGCCAGCAGCTTAGACCAGGGTCCAGGGGCCCAGTACTTC. Translated: CASSLDQGPGAQYF. Full variable domain (missing parts from reference TRBV11-2 and TRBJ2-5): EAGVAQSPRYKIIEKRQSVAFWCNPISGHATLYWYQQILGQGPKLLIQFQNNGVVDDSQLPKDRFSAERLKGVDSTLKIQPAKLEDSAVYLCASSLDQGPGAQYFGPGTRLLVL.

The chain employs TRBV2 and TRBJ2-1; D may be TRBD2 (5 bases). The ends were cut back, 7 bases at V and 8 bases at J, with 21 bases in the middle. Germline V gives CDR1 SNHLY, CDR2 FYNNEI. This CDR3 region has 15 residues. CDR3 DNA: TGTGCCAGCACCGACGTAGGGCGGGCCCGCTATGAGCAGTTCTTC. Translated: CASTDVGRARYEQFF.

The chain carries TRBV5-1 and TRBJ1-1; 8 bases line up with TRBD1. The CDR3 runs to 15 residues. The J segment lost 5 bases and the V segment lost 3 bases, leaving 9 bases of the junction unmatched. The germline gives CDR1 SGHRS, CDR2 YFSETQ. The CDR3 region is CASSSGQGGLTEAFF. As DNA, the CDR3 is TGCGCCAGCAGCTCAGGACAGGGTGGCTTGACTGAAGCTTTCTTT. Drawing the rest from reference TRBV5-1 and TRBJ1-1, the complete variable domain is KAGVTQTPRYLIKTRGQQVTLSCSPISGHRSVSWYQQTPGQGLQFLFEYFSETQRNKGNFPGRFSGRQFSNSRSEMNVSTLELGDSALYLCASSSGQGGLTEAFFGQGTRLTVV.

This sequence joins TRBV18 and TRBJ1-5; 10 bases align to TRBD1. Losses at the gene ends were 3 bases for V and 4 bases for J; bases not matched to a gene: 9. The V gene's germline CDR1 is KGHSH and CDR2 LQKENI. The CDR3 loop spans 17 amino acids. CDR3 residues: CASSPSGQGVGNQPQHF. The CDR3 nucleotides are TGTGCCAGCTCACCCTCCGGACAGGGGGTAGGAAATCAGCCCCAGCATTTT.

The chain carries TRBV10-3 and TRBJ1-2; the match to TRBD1 covers 8 bases. With V trimmed by 0 bases and J by 0 bases, 12 bases remained unmatched. This CDR3 spans 19 amino acids. Germline V gene data show CDR1 as ENHRY and CDR2 as SYGVKD. CDR3 sequence: CAISESIISGTGTNYGYTF. CDR3 coding DNA: TGTGCCATCAGTGAGTCGATAATTTCCGGGACAGGTACTAACTATGGCTACACCTTC.

The rearrangement joins TRBV18 to TRBJ2-3, with D perhaps TRBD1 or TRBD2 (6 bases each). Germline V gene sequence: CDR1 KGHSH, CDR2 LQKENI. V lost 3 bases and J 2 bases, leaving 12 bases between the germline ends. The CDR3 extends over 15 amino acids. In DNA form, the CDR3 reads TGTGCCAGCTCACCGGGGGGCCCCTCCACAGATACGCAGTATTTT. Amino acid sequence: CASSPGGPSTDTQYF.

V is TRBV6-4 and J is TRBJ1-2; no clear D. The V end was cut by 0 bases, the J end by 8 bases, with 7 bases between. Germline lookup yields CDR1 MRHNA and CDR2 SNTAGT. The CDR3 sequence is 12 residues long. CDR3 sequence reads: CASSDSDTGYTF. The CDR3 bases are TGTGCCAGCAGTGACTCAGACACCGGCTACACCTTC.

V is TRBV11-2 and J is TRBJ2-1, with TRBD1 identical over 9 bases. Germline lookup yields CDR1 SGHAT and CDR2 FQNNGV. Germline trimming cut 4 bases from V and 1 base from J; bases unmatched to any gene: 2. The CDR3 spans 15 residues. CDR3 sequence (DNA): TGTGCCAGCAGCTCCGGGACAGGGTCCTACAATGAGCAGTTCTTC. Translated: CASSSGTGSYNEQFF.

V and J are TRBV5-1 and TRBJ2-5; 7 bases agree with TRBD2. Germline V lookup: CDR1 SGHRS, CDR2 YFSETQ. The CDR3 length is 15 residues. J was trimmed by 5 bases and V by 4 bases; bases with no gene match: 11. CDR3 bases: TGCGCCAGCAGCGACACTAGCGCCGTCCGGGAGACCCAGTACTTC. It is translated as CASSDTSAVRETQYF. Full variable domain (missing parts from reference TRBV5-1 and TRBJ2-5): KAGVTQTPRYLIKTRGQQVTLSCSPISGHRSVSWYQQTPGQGLQFLFEYFSETQRNKGNFPGRFSGRQFSNSRSEMNVSTLELGDSALYLCASSDTSAVRETQYFGPGTRLLVL.

The chain combines TRBV5-1 with TRBJ2-1; the match to TRBD1 covers 7 bases. The CDR3 has 13 residues. Germline V gene sequence: CDR1 SGHRS, CDR2 YFSETQ. The V and J ends lost 4 bases and 7 bases, in that order; junction bases with no gene match: 5. CDR3 protein: CASSPDRVNEQFF. Written as DNA, the CDR3 is TGCGCCAGCAGCCCCGACAGGGTGAATGAGCAGTTCTTC.

This chain connects TRBV2 to TRBJ2-2; 7 bases map to TRBD1. The V and J ends lost 8 bases and 0 bases, in that order; junction bases with no gene match: 9. Per the germline V gene, CDR1 is SNHLY and CDR2 is FYNNEI. CDR3 length: 16 amino acids. The CDR3 nucleotides are TGTGCCAGCTACCGGGACAGACGAGCGAACACCGGGGAGCTGTTTTTT. This translates into CASYRDRRANTGELFF.

In this sample, this clone turned up once. The rearrangement uses TRBV19 and TRBJ2-1; possibly TRBD1 for D (7 bases). Trimming left V 5 bases short and J 3 bases short, with 17 bases between. This CDR3 region has 16 residues. CDR1 is LNHDA and CDR2 is SQIVND in the germline V gene (reference sequence). The CDR3 protein is CASSPTNRGLYNEQFF. CDR3 sequence (DNA): TGTGCCAGTAGTCCCACTAACAGGGGACTCTACAATGAGCAGTTCTTC.